This T cell receptor (beta chain) was identified in a study of T cell changes during pregnancy in multiple sclerosis. Sequencing used immunoSEQ multiplex PCR; TCRdb keeps in-frame clones, though not all of them. The sample has under 45,000 clones; roughly 90% are singletons. There are 12 residues in the CDR3. The V end was cut by 4 bases, the J end by 10 bases, with 14 bases between. Germline V gives CDR1 SGDLS, CDR2 YYNGEE. Here the sequenced sample was CD8+ T cells from peripheral blood mononuclear cells, taken in the first trimester of pregnancy. The TCR sequence derives from a female donor with multiple sclerosis, enrolled in a pregnancy study. The gene calls are TRBV9 and TRBJ1-2, with TRBD1 as a possible D gene (5 bases). The CDR3 loop is CASSQDTPTYTF. Here the CDR3 DNA reads TGTGCCAGCAGCCAGGACACCCCAACCTACACCTTC.